This TCR beta chain derives from a study of T cells in Graves' hyperthyroidism and ophthalmopathy. Details on this clonotype: Its target is not known. A junction boundary mismatches the germline segment, possibly from a read error.

Findings of the study overall: In blood, most of the thyroid clonotypes expanded above 0.001 were also present. Ophthalmopathy was separated from stable hyperthyroidism by a 13 V-J model.

Germline CDR1 is ENHRY and CDR2 is SYGVKD. The CDR3 covers 14 residues. Researchers took RNA transcripts and amplified the TCR beta CDR3 regions from them. The HTBI primer set was used in a first-round RT-PCR of the TCR CDR3. TCRdb re-called the multiplex PCR reads through MiXCR, storing one row per CDR3 protein. This table holds 660,000 or so distinct CDR3 sequences, about 45% found once. Used for diagnoses were clinical symptoms, serum thyroxine and TRAb, thyroid ultrasound and orbital computed tomography. The clonotype was recovered from an adult man with Graves' disease, either hyperthyroidism or ophthalmopathy (not recorded which). Sequencing used peripheral blood or thyroid tissue (not recorded which). V usage is TRBV10-3 and J usage is TRBJ1-1; D not resolved. The CDR3 DNA sequence: TGTGCCAGCAGTTTCGGCGTGGTAGGGACTGAAGCTTTCTTT. This encodes CASSFGVVGTEAFF.